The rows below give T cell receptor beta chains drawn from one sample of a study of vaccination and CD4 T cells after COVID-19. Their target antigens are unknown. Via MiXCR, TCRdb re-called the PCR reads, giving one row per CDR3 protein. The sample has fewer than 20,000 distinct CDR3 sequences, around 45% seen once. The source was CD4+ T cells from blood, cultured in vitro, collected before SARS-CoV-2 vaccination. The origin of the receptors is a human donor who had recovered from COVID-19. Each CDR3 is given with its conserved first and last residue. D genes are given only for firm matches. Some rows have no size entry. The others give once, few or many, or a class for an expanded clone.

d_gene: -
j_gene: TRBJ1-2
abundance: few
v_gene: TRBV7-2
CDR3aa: CASSLARDVGYGYTF
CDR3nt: TGTGCCAGCAGCTTAGCGCGGGATGTTGGCTATGGCTACACCTTC

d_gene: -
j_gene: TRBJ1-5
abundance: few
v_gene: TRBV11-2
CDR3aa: CASSLGDTHQPQHF
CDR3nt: TGTGCCAGCAGCTTAGGGGACACCCATCAGCCCCAGCATTTT

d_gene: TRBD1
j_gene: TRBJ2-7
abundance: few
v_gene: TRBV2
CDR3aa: CASSEATGGSSEQYF
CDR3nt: TGTGCCAGCAGTGAAGCGACAGGGGGCTCTTCCGAGCAGTACTTC

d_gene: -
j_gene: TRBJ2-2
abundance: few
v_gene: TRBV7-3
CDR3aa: CASSQTGRANTGELFF
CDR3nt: TGTGCCAGCAGCCAAACAGGTCGCGCGAACACCGGGGAGCTGTTTTTT

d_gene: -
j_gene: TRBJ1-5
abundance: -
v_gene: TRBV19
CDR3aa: CASSIDMGFRLAQHF
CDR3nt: TGTGCCAGTAGTATAGATATGGGGTTCCGCTTGGCCCAGCATTTT

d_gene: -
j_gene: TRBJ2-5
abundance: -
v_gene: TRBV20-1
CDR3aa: CSASSGWQETQYF
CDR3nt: TGCAGTGCTAGCTCAGGGTGGCAAGAGACCCAGTACTTC

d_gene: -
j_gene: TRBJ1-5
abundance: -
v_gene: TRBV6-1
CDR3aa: CASSDRTRNQPQHF
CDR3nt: TGTGCCAGCAGTGATAGGACCCGCAATCAGCCCCAGCATTTT

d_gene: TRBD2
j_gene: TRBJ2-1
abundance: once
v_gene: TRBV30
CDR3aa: CAWRKTGGTGEQFF
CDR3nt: TGTGCCTGGAGAAAGACGGGGGGGACGGGTGAGCAGTTCTTC

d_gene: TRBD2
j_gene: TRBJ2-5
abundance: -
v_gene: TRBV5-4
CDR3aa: CASSLRTSGRETQYF
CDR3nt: TGTGCCAGCAGCCTCAGGACTAGCGGGAGGGAGACCCAGTACTTC

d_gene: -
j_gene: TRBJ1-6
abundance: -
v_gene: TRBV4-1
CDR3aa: CASSQSPGTYNSPLHF
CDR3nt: TGCGCCAGCAGCCAATCCCCAGGGACCTATAATTCACCCCTCCACTTT

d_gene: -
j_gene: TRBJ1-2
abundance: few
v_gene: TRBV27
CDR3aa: CASSRGGQPPGYTF
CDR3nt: TGTGCCAGCAGTAGAGGAGGACAGCCCCCAGGCTACACCTTC

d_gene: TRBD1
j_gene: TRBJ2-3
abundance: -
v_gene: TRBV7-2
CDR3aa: CASTRTSGQGPDTQYF
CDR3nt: TGTGCCAGCACCAGAACCTCGGGACAGGGGCCAGATACGCAGTATTTT

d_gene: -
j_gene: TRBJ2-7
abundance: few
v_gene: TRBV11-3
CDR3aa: CASSLFQDSYEQYF
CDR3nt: TGTGCCAGCAGCTTATTCCAGGACTCCTACGAGCAGTACTTC

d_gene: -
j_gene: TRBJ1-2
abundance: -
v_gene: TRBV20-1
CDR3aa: CSARDFRVGTAYGYTF
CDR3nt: TGCAGTGCTAGAGATTTTCGGGTTGGGACTGCATATGGCTACACCTTC

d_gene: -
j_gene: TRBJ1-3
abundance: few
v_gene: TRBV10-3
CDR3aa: CAISPGQPLSGNTIYF
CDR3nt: TGTGCCATCAGCCCCGGACAGCCCTTATCTGGAAACACCATATATTTT

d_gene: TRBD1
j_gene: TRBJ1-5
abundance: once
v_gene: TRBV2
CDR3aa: CASSGGTGGGGQPQHF
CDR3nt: TGTGCCAGCAGTGGGGGTACAGGGGGAGGCGGTCAGCCCCAGCATTTT

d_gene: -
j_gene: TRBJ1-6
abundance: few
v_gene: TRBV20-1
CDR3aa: CSARVQQTYNSPLHF
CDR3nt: TGCAGTGCTAGGGTCCAACAGACATATAATTCACCCCTCCACTTT

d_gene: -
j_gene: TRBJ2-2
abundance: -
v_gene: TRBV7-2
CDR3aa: CASSLIGGTGELFF
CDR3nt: TGTGCCAGCAGCTTAATTGGGGGCACCGGGGAGCTGTTTTTT

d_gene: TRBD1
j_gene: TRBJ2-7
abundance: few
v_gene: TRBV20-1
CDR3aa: CSALLRGQGYEQYF
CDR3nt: TGCAGTGCTCTTTTGAGGGGACAGGGCTACGAGCAGTACTTC

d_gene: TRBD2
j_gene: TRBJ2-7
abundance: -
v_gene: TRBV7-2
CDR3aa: CASSQPPSGTYF
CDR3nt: TGTGCCAGCAGTCAACCTCCTAGCGGGACCTACTTC

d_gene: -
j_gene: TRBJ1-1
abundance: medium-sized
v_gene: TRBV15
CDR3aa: CATSRERGGGTEAFF
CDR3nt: TGTGCCACCAGCAGAGAAAGAGGGGGGGGCACTGAAGCTTTCTTT

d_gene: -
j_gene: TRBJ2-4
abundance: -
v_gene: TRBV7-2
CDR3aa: CASSSLRGRNIQYF
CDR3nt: TGTGCCAGCAGCTCGCTACGAGGGAGGAACATTCAGTACTTC